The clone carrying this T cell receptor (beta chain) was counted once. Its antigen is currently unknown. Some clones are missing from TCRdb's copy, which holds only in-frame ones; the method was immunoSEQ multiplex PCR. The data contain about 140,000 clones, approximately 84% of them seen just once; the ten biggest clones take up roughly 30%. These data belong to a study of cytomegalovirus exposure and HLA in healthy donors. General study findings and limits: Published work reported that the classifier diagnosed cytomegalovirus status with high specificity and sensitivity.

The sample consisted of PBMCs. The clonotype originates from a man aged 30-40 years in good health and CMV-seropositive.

Here the CDR3 DNA reads TGTGCCAGCAGTGACCCAATGGGCAGCAACACCGGGGAGCTGTTTTTT. The encoded protein is CASSDPMGSNTGELFF. The chain joins TRBV25-1 to TRBJ2-2; D is ambiguous. The germline gives CDR1 MGHDK, CDR2 SYGVNS. Trimming left V 3 bases short and J 2 bases short, with 13 bases between. The CDR3 runs to 16 residues.